The next 20 T cell receptor beta chains were all read from a single sample in a study of response to subunit inactivated influenza vaccine. TCRdb reanalysed the RT-PCR reads using MiXCR and keeps one entry per CDR3 protein. This sample yields around 500,000 distinct CDR3 sequences, of which around 9.9% are seen a single time; around 12% belongs to the top ten. Sequenced material: PBMCs from blood, taken 40 to 50 days after vaccination. Receptors were obtained from a man in his fifties who received an inactivated influenza vaccine.

The chain couples TRBV12-3 or TRBV12-4 to TRBJ2-3, with 10 nucleotides matching TRBD1. V lost 7 bases and J lost 3; bases outside the gene matches: 7. CDR3 size: 15 residues. Here the CDR3 reads CASKATGGGTDTQYF. In DNA form, the CDR3 reads TGTGCCAGCAAAGCGACAGGGGGCGGAACAGATACGCAGTATTTT.

At least ten counts were recorded for this clonotype. This chain joins TRBV20-1 and TRBJ2-7; 14 bases map to TRBD2. The CDR3 has 15 residues. Germline loops: CDR1 DFQATT, CDR2 SNEGSKA (reference sequence). Germline trimming cut 5 bases from V and 3 bases from J; bases unmatched to any gene: 6. The CDR3 DNA follows: TGCAGTGCTCCCGGGACTAGCGGGGGCTACTACGAGCAGTACTTC. As protein: CSAPGTSGGYYEQYF.

This chain links TRBV29-1 with TRBJ1-1; TRBD1 is a possible D gene (6 bases). Trimming removed 3 bases from V and 9 bases from J, with 23 bases in between. Germline V CDR1 and CDR2: SQVTM, ANQGSEA. The CDR3 covers 15 residues. The DNA of the CDR3 is TGCAGCGTTGATCCGGGGGCAGGAAGAACCCTGAAAGCTTTCTTT. This encodes CSVDPGAGRTLKAFF.

This clonotype was seen a handful of times. V gene TRBV12-3 or TRBV12-4 combines with J gene TRBJ2-2; 10 bases map to TRBD2. The CDR3 contains 16 residues. After removal of 5 bases from V and 5 bases from J, the junction contained 8 bases not matched to a gene. Here the CDR3 reads CASSTRTSGATGELFF. CDR3 DNA sequence: TGTGCCAGCAGTACCAGGACTAGCGGAGCGACCGGGGAGCTGTTTTTT.

There are many counts of this clonotype. The V call is TRBV29-1, the J call TRBJ2-7; a weak D match, TRBD1 (6 bases). This CDR3 comprises 18 residues. Per germline, CDR1 SQVTM and CDR2 ANQGSEA. Trimming took 1 base from V and 2 from J, leaving 24 bases between them. This chain's CDR3 is CSVEVWDTKVLRPYEQYF. The CDR3 DNA follows: TGCAGCGTTGAAGTTTGGGACACCAAAGTTCTACGTCCCTACGAGCAGTACTTC.

The rearrangement links TRBV14 to TRBJ2-3; D remains ambiguous. The CDR3 consists of 16 residues. Germline CDR1 and CDR2: SGHDN and FVKESK. V was cut by 5 bases and J by 0 bases, with 15 bases left in between. CDR3 DNA sequence: TGTGCCAGCAGCAACGCTGTGGCAGCCAGCACAGATACGCAGTATTTT. Protein product: CASSNAVAASTDTQYF.

In regard to this clonotype: One end of the junction varies from germline; a read error may be responsible. The chain uses TRBV2 and TRBJ2-1; 7 bases are a match to TRBD2. Germline V gene data show CDR1 as SNHLY and CDR2 as FYNNEI. The CDR3 extends over 15 amino acids. CDR3 sequence reads: CASSPDGGGALKGVF. In DNA form, the CDR3 reads TGTGCCAGCAGCCCAGACGGGGGAGGGGCATTAAAGGGTGTCTTC.

This clonotype was seen more than once but under ten times. CDR3 in DNA: TGTGCCAGCAGCTTACATGCGACGGCCGGCTCTGGAAACACCATATATTTT. Amino acids: CASSLHATAGSGNTIYF. The V call is TRBV7-9, the J call TRBJ1-3, with no clear D. Trimming took 2 bases from V and 0 from J, leaving 14 bases between them. Germline loops: CDR1 SEHNR, CDR2 FQNEAQ (reference sequence). This CDR3 region has 17 residues.

This clonotype has only a few counts. The V and J genes are TRBV30 and TRBJ1-5; possibly TRBD1 for D (5 bases). This CDR3 region has 13 residues. The germline gives CDR1 GTSNPN, CDR2 SVGIG (reference sequence). The V end was cut by 1 base, the J end by 1 base, with 5 bases between. The CDR3 spells CAWSAGSNQPQHF. The CDR3 region has the DNA TGTGCCTGGAGTGCAGGGAGCAATCAGCCCCAGCATTTT.

This clonotype has ten or more counts. The chain joins TRBV30 to TRBJ2-1, with D perhaps TRBD1 (6 bases). V was cut by 1 base and J by 7 bases, with 8 bases left in between. The CDR3 extends over 12 amino acids. In germline, CDR1 is GTSNPN, CDR2 SVGIG (reference sequence). CDR3 in amino acids: CAWSDRDNEQFF. In nucleotides, the CDR3 is TGTGCCTGGAGTGACAGGGATAATGAGCAGTTCTTC.

The sample holds many counts of this clonotype. The chain combines TRBV20-1 with TRBJ1-2; D is possibly TRBD1 (6 bases). CDR3 size: 11 residues. The ends were cut back, 7 bases at V and 7 bases at J, with 13 bases in the middle. From germline, CDR1 is DFQATT and CDR2 SNEGSKA (reference sequence). The CDR3 nucleotides read TGCAGTGTCTTCCAGGGGAGTGGCTACACCTTC. Its protein product is CSVFQGSGYTF.

This rearrangement joins TRBV7-2 to TRBJ2-5; 9 bases align to TRBD1. The trim removed 2 bases at V and 7 bases at J, leaving 14 bases unmatched. Germline assignment: CDR1 SGHTA and CDR2 FQGNSA. This CDR3 has 17 amino acids. CDR3 sequence (DNA): TGTGCCAGCAGCTTAAGTCGAACGGGACAGACAGGGGGGACCCAGTACTTC. Its protein product is CASSLSRTGQTGGTQYF.

This rearrangement joins TRBV20-1 to TRBJ1-5; 7 bases match TRBD1. V shed 4 bases, J shed 3 bases, and the junction held 6 bases outside the gene matches. Looked up from germline, CDR1 is DFQATT and CDR2 is SNEGSKA (reference sequence). The CDR3 sequence is 14 residues long. In nucleotides, the CDR3 is TGCAGTGCTACTCGGACAGGCATCAATCAGCCCCAGCATTTT. This codes for CSATRTGINQPQHF.

This clonotype was counted only a few times. The chain uses TRBV5-4 and TRBJ1-4; tentatively, D is TRBD1 (5 bases). With 0 bases removed from V and 8 bases from J, the gap between germline ends came to 8 bases. Germline V gene lookup returns CDR1 SGHNT and CDR2 YYREEE (reference sequence). This CDR3 is 13 amino acids long. The CDR3 sequence: CASSLDEGEKLFF. DNA of the CDR3: TGTGCCAGCAGCTTGGATGAGGGGGAAAAACTGTTTTTT. Supplemented by reference TRBV5-4 and TRBJ1-4, the full variable domain reads ETGVTQSPTHLIKTRGQQVTLRCSSQSGHNTVSWYQQALGQGPQFIFQYYREEENGRGNFPPRFSGLQFPNYSSELNVNALELDDSALYLCASSLDEGEKLFFGSGTQLSVL.

This clonotype was recorded a few times. The chain's CDR3 is CSARDLRHVYEQYF. In DNA, the CDR3 is TGCAGTGCTAGAGATCTGCGACACGTCTACGAGCAGTACTTC. The chain has TRBV20-1 and TRBJ2-7; D gene unclear. The length of the CDR3 is 14 residues. Looked up from germline, CDR1 is DFQATT and CDR2 is SNEGSKA (reference sequence). Trimming shortened V by 0 bases and J by 3 bases, and 12 bases separated the two germline ends.

Concerning this clonotype: Given the absence of the conserved phenylalanine or tryptophan at the CDR3 end, a read error is likely. This chain uses TRBV4-3 with TRBJ2-2; weak D call: TRBD2 (5 bases). The germline V gene has CDR1 LGHNA and CDR2 YSLEER. The CDR3 extends over 15 amino acids. The V end was cut by 0 bases, the J end by 6 bases, with 11 bases between. CDR3 sequence: CASSQDGVGSGELFS. In DNA, the CDR3 is TGCGCCAGCAGCCAAGACGGGGTGGGTTCCGGGGAGCTGTTTTCT.

The sample holds a few counts of this clonotype. The chain joins TRBV6-1 to TRBJ1-1; TRBD1 is a possible D gene (5 bases). V was clipped by 8 bases and J by 1 base, with 20 bases between them. Germline assignment: CDR1 MNHNS and CDR2 SASEGT. The CDR3 extends over 16 amino acids. CDR3: CASFRTSLRANTEAFF. CDR3 DNA sequence: TGTGCCAGCTTCAGGACATCCTTACGCGCGAACACTGAAGCTTTCTTT.

This clonotype was detected only a few times. The chain carries TRBV18 and TRBJ2-3; D gene uncertain. Germline assignment: CDR1 KGHSH and CDR2 LQKENI. V was cut by 0 bases and J by 9 bases, with 13 bases left in between. The CDR3 covers 14 residues. This CDR3 reads CASSPPERRGTQYF. CDR3 coding DNA: TGTGCCAGCTCACCACCCGAAAGGCGAGGCACGCAGTATTTT.

The rearrangement uses TRBV6-5 and TRBJ2-1; possibly TRBD1 for D (7 bases). Germline V gene sequence: CDR1 MNHEY, CDR2 SVGAGI. V lost 2 bases and J 7 bases, leaving 12 bases between the germline ends. This CDR3 contains 14 residues. The CDR3 coding sequence is TGTGCCAGCAGTTACGGCGCAGGGGGGAATGAGCAGTTCTTC. Its protein is CASSYGAGGNEQFF.

This clonotype was observed a few times. This chain connects TRBV7-2 to TRBJ2-7, with 12 positions matching TRBD2. Germline V gene data show CDR1 as SGHTA and CDR2 as FQGNSA. This CDR3 has 14 amino acids. The V segment lost 5 bases and the J segment 6 bases; nucleotides outside the gene matches: 5. The CDR3 loop is CASSPSGRVSEQYF. The CDR3 DNA reads as TGTGCCAGCAGCCCTAGCGGGAGGGTCAGCGAGCAGTACTTC.